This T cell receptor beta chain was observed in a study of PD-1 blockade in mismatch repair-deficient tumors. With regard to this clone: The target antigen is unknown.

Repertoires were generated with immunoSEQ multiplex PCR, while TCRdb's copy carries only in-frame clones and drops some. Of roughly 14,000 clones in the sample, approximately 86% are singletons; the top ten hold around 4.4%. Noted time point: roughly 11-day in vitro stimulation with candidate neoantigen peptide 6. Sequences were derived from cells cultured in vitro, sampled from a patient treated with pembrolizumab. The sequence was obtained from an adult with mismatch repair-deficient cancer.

The CDR3 loop is CASSRQDSNQPQHF. Written as DNA, the CDR3 is TGTGCCAGCAGCCGTCAGGATAGCAATCAGCCCCAGCATTTT. V usage is TRBV6-6 and J usage is TRBJ1-5; no firm D call. The V gene lost 6 bases and the J gene lost 0 bases, with 9 bases spanning the gap. Germline CDR1 MNHNY, CDR2 SVGAGI (reference sequence). The CDR3 totals 14 residues.